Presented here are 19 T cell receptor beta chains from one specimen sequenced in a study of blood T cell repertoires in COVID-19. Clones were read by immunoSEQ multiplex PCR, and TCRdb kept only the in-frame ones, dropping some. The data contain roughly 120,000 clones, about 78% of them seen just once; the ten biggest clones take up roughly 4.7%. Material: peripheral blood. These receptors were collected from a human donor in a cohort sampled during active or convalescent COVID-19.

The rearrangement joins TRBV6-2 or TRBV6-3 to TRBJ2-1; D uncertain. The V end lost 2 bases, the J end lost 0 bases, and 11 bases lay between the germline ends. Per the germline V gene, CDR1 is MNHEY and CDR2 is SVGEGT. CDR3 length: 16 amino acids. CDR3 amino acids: CASSYVAVFSYNEQFF. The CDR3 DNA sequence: TGTGCCAGCAGTTACGTCGCGGTTTTCTCCTACAATGAGCAGTTCTTC.

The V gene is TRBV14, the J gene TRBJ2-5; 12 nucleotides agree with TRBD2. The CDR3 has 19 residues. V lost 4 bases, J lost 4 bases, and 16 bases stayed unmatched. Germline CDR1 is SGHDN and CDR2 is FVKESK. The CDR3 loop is CASSLQLTSGSAWGETQYF. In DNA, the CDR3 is TGTGCCAGCAGCCTCCAATTGACTAGCGGGAGCGCGTGGGGAGAGACCCAGTACTTC.

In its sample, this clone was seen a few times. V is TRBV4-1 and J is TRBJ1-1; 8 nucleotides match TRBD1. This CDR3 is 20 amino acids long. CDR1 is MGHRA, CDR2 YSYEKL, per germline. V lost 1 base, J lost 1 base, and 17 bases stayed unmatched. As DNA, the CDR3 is TGCGCCAGCAGCCAAGCGTTCGTTAGGACAGGGACGCGGAAGAACACTGAAGCTTTCTTT. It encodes CASSQAFVRTGTRKNTEAFF.

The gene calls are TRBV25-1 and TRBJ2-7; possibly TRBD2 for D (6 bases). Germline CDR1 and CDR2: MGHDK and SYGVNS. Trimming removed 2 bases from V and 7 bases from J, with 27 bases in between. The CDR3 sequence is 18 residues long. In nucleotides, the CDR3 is TGTGCCAGCAGTGAAGCAACCTGGGGGGATACCCTGGGGGAGGAGCAGTACTTC. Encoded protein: CASSEATWGDTLGEEQYF.

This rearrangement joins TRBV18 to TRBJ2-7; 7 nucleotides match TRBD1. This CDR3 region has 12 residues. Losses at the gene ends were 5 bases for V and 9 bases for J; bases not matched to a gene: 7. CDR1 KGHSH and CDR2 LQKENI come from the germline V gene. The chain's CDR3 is CASSRPQGSQYF. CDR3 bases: TGTGCCAGCTCAAGACCACAGGGGTCGCAGTACTTC.

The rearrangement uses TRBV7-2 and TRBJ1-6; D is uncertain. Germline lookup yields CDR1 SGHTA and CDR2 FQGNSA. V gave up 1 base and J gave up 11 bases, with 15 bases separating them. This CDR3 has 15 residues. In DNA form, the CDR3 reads TGTGCCAGCAGCTTAGGGAGCGCCGCGCTTACACCCCTCCACTTT. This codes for CASSLGSAALTPLHF. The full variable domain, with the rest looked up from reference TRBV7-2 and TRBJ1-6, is GAGVSQSPSNKVTEKGKDVELRCDPISGHTALYWYRQSLGQGLEFLIYFQGNSAPDKSGLPSDRFSAERTGGSVSTLTIQRTQQEDSAVYLCASSLGSAALTPLHFGNGTRLTVT.

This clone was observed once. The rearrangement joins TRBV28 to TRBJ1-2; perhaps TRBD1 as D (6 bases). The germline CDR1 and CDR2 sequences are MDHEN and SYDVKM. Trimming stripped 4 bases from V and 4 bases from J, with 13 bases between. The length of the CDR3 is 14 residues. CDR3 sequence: CASSYAGEGYGYTF. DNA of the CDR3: TGTGCCAGCAGTTACGCAGGGGAGGGCTATGGCTACACCTTC.

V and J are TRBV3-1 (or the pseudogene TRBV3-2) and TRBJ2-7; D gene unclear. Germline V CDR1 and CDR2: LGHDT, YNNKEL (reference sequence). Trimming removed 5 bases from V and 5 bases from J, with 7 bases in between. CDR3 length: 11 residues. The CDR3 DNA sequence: TGTGCCAGCAGCTCCCAGGACGAGCAGTACTTC. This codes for CASSSQDEQYF.

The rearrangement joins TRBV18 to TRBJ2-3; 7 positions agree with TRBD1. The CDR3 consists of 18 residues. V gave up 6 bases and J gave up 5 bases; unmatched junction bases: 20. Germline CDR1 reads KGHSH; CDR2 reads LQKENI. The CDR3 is CASSAPFRQGLGGDTQYF. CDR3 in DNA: TGTGCCAGCTCTGCACCGTTCCGACAGGGCCTCGGAGGAGATACGCAGTATTTT.

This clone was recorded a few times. DNA for the CDR3: TGCGCCAGCAGCTTGTTGGGGCTTAACTCTGGAAACACCATATATTTT. The encoded protein is CASSLLGLNSGNTIYF. The chain employs TRBV5-1 and TRBJ1-3, with D possibly TRBD1 on 5 matching bases. The germline gives CDR1 SGHRS, CDR2 YFSETQ. Trimming stripped 1 base from V and 0 bases from J, with 11 bases between. This CDR3 region has 16 residues.

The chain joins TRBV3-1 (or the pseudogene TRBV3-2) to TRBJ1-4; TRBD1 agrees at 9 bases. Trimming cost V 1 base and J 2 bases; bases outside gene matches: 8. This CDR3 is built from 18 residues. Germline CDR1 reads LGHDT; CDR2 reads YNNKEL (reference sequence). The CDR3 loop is CASSQGWDRAPTNEKLFF. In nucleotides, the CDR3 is TGTGCCAGCAGCCAAGGTTGGGACAGGGCCCCCACTAATGAAAAACTGTTTTTT.

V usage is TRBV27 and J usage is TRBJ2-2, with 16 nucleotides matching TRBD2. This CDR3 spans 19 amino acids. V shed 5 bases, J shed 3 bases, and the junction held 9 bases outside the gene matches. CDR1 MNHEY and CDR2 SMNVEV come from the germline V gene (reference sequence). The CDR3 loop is CASSQGLAGGPGYTGELFF. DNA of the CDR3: TGTGCCAGCAGTCAGGGACTAGCGGGAGGGCCTGGATACACCGGGGAGCTGTTTTTT.

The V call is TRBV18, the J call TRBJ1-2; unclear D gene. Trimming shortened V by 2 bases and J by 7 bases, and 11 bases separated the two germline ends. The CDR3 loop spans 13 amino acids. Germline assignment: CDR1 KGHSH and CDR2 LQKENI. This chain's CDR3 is CASSPDGEFGYTF. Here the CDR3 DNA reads TGTGCCAGCTCACCAGACGGAGAGTTTGGCTACACCTTC.

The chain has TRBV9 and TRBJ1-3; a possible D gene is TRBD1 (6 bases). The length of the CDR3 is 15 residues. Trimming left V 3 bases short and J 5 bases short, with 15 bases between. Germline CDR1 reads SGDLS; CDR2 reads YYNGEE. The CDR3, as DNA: TGTGCCAGCAGCGAGGGAGGGGGAGGCCGAAACACCATATATTTT. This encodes CASSEGGGGRNTIYF.

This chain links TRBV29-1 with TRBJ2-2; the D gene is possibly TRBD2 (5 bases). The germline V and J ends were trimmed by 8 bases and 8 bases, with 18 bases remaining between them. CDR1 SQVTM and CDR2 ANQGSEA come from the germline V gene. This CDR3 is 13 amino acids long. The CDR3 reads CSSLVAPAGELFF. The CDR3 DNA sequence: TGCAGCTCACTTGTAGCGCCTGCAGGGGAGCTGTTTTTT.

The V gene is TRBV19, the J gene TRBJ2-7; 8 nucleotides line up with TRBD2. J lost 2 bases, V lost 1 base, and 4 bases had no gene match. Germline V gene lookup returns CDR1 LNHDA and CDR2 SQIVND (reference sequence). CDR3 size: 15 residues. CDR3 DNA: TGTGCCAGTAGTATAGGAGTAGCGGGGACCTACGAGCAGTACTTC. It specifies CASSIGVAGTYEQYF.

This CDR3 is CASSSRDSYGYTF. In DNA, the CDR3 is TGTGCCAGCAGCTCCCGGGACAGCTATGGCTACACCTTC. This sequence joins TRBV5-5 and TRBJ1-2; 7 bases agree with TRBD1. The CDR3 is made up of 13 amino acids. Trimming at V came to 3 bases and at J to 4 bases, leaving 3 bases not matched to a gene. The V gene's germline CDR1 is SGHKS and CDR2 YYEKEE (reference sequence).

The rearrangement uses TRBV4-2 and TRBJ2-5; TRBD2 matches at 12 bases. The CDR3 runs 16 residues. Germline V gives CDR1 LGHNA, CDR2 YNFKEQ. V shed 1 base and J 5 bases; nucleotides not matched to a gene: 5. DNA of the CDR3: TGTGCCAGCAGCCAAGGACTAGCGGGAGAGGGTGAGACCCAGTACTTC. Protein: CASSQGLAGEGETQYF.

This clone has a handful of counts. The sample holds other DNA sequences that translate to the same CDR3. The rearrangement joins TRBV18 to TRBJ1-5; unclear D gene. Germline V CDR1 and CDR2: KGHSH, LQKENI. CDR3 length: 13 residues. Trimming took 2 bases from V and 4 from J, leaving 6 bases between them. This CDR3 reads CASSPTGNQPQHF. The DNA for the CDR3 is TGTGCCAGCTCACCAACGGGAAATCAGCCCCAGCATTTT. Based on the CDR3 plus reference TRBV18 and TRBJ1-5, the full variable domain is NAGVMQNPRHLVRRRGQEARLRCSPMKGHSHVYWYRQLPEEGLKFMVYLQKENIIDESGMPKERFSAEFPKEGPSILRIQQVVRGDSAAYFCASSPTGNQPQHFGDGTRLSIL.